Shown below are 19 T cell receptor beta chains from a single sample sequenced in a study of OX40 agonist ivuxolimab in advanced cancers. The library was built by means of the immunoSEQ multiplex PCR assay. This immuneACCESS table, as held by TCRdb, lists in-frame sequences with V and J called but not all clones. Of the missing ones, under half trace to an unresolved V gene in checked studies; the others have no known cause. Within this sample are tens of thousands of clones, with roughly 88% of them counted one time only. The ten largest account for around 30% of the sample. The sequences come from CD4+ or CD8+ T cells sorted from blood, collected in a trial of the OX40 agonist ivuxolimab. These receptors came from an adult with an advanced solid tumor such as melanoma, head and neck, liver or kidney cancer.

Points on this clone: Because the CDR3 is missing its conserved closing phenylalanine or tryptophan, this is likely a read error. The DNA is left out, because the CDR3 cannot be placed on it with certainty; the CDR3 is given as TCRdb lists it. V gene TRBV6-4 combines with J gene TRBJ1-2; the D call in the table, TRBD1, was not verified against the DNA. Germline loops: CDR1 MRHNA, CDR2 SNTAGT. The CDR3 spans 10 residues, counting both ends. The CDR3 loop reads CASLSGILIC.

This clone was found a few times. This sequence joins TRBV11-3 and TRBJ2-1; D is uncertain. In germline, CDR1 is SGHNT, CDR2 YENEEA. This CDR3 comprises 14 residues. Deletions cut 3 bases from V and 5 bases from J, with 11 bases between. CDR3 bases: TGTGCCAGCAGCTTTGGGTCTGGGGACAATGAGCAGTTCTTC. Residues: CASSFGSGDNEQFF. Full variable domain (remainder filled in from reference TRBV11-3 and TRBJ2-1): EAGVVQSPRYKIIEKKQPVAFWCNPISGHNTLYWYLQNLGQGPELLIRYENEEAVDDSQLPKDRFSAERLKGVDSTLKIQPAELGDSAVYLCASSFGSGDNEQFFGPGTRLTVL.

The chain combines TRBV4-2 with TRBJ1-2, with D uncertain. The CDR3 runs to 15 residues. CDR1 and CDR2 (germline): LGHNA, YNFKEQ. V was shortened by 0 bases and J by 3 bases, with 11 bases between the two germline ends. The CDR3 protein is CASSQEVVIHYGYTF. CDR3 sequence (DNA): TGTGCCAGCAGCCAAGAGGTGGTAATTCACTATGGCTACACCTTC.

CDR3 loop: CASSGETQYF. For the CDR3, the DNA is TGTGCCAGTAGTGGGGAGACCCAGTACTTC. The rearrangement joins TRBV19 to TRBJ2-5; D is undetermined. Trimming left V 5 bases short and J 5 bases short, with 3 bases between. Looked up from germline, CDR1 is LNHDA and CDR2 is SQIVND (reference sequence). CDR3 length: 10 amino acids.

V gene TRBV27 combines with J gene TRBJ2-7, with TRBD1 identical over 11 bases. CDR1 MNHEY and CDR2 SMNVEV come from the germline V gene (reference sequence). V dropped 6 bases and J dropped 2; count of bases not matched to a gene: 6. CDR3 size: 15 residues. The CDR3: CASSQGTGGPYEQYF. CDR3 nucleotides: TGTGCCAGCAGCCAAGGGACAGGGGGTCCCTACGAGCAGTACTTC.

CDR3 amino acids: CASSQVSRTGRNEQFF. CDR3 DNA: TGTGCCAGCAGCCAAGTTTCGAGGACAGGGCGGAATGAGCAGTTCTTC. The chain links TRBV14 to TRBJ2-1; 8 bases match TRBD1. V lost 1 base, J lost 7 bases, and 9 bases stayed unmatched. The germline V gene has CDR1 SGHDN and CDR2 FVKESK. CDR3 size: 16 residues.

This chain connects TRBV19 to TRBJ2-1; D is ambiguous. Germline V gene data show CDR1 as LNHDA and CDR2 as SQIVND (reference sequence). V was cut by 1 base and J by 4 bases, with 2 bases left in between. The CDR3 spans 12 residues. CDR3 in DNA: TGTGCCAGTAGTATAGGTTACAATGAGCAGTTCTTC. This gives the protein CASSIGYNEQFF.

The rearrangement uses TRBV9 and TRBJ1-3; D call uncertain. V dropped 6 bases and J dropped 0 bases, with 10 bases sitting between them. CDR3 size: 14 residues. Looked up from germline, CDR1 is SGDLS and CDR2 is YYNGEE. The CDR3 sequence: CASTPGSSGNTIYF. The DNA of the CDR3 is TGTGCCAGCACCCCTGGGAGCTCTGGAAACACCATATATTTT.

This clone was detected a few times. The chain carries TRBV13 and TRBJ2-7; a possible D gene is TRBD2 (5 bases). V lost 1 base and J lost 4, with 11 bases in between. Germline CDR1 reads PRHDT; CDR2 reads FYEKMQ (reference sequence). The CDR3 covers 14 residues. The CDR3 sequence: CASSLVARGYEQYF. DNA for the CDR3: TGTGCCAGCAGCTTAGTGGCTCGAGGGTACGAGCAGTACTTC.

This chain uses TRBV5-1 with TRBJ2-1; D is uncertain. This CDR3 contains 15 residues. The germline gives CDR1 SGHRS, CDR2 YFSETQ. V dropped 0 bases and J dropped 5 bases, with 12 bases sitting between them. The CDR3 reads CASSLVPSLNNEQFF. CDR3 nucleotide sequence: TGCGCCAGCAGCTTGGTGCCATCCTTGAACAATGAGCAGTTCTTC.

The chain combines TRBV11-2 with TRBJ2-5, with TRBD1 matching 10 bases. The assigned J gene may be wrong: the sequence end matches TRBJ2-7 better. CDR1 is SGHAT, CDR2 FQNNGV, per germline. This CDR3 has 16 residues. CDR3 bases: TGTGCCAGCAGCTTAGTGGGGACAGGGGCCTCCTACGAGCAGTACTTC. It yields the protein CASSLVGTGASYEQYF.

The V and J genes are TRBV11-2 and TRBJ2-1; tentative D call: TRBD2 (6 bases). From germline, CDR1 is SGHAT and CDR2 FQNNGV. Trimming shortened V by 7 bases and J by 0 bases, and 10 bases separated the two germline ends. CDR3 length: 14 residues. This CDR3 is CASTGGSSYNEQFF. The CDR3 DNA is TGTGCCAGCACTGGGGGGAGCTCCTACAATGAGCAGTTCTTC.

The rearrangement links TRBV2 to TRBJ2-6; 10 bases are shared with TRBD1. The CDR3 runs 18 residues. V dropped 6 bases and J dropped 0; count of bases not matched to a gene: 8. CDR1 and CDR2 (germline): SNHLY, FYNNEI. For the CDR3, the DNA is TGTGCCAGCAGGGGACAGGGGACTTCGTACTCTGGGGCCAACGTCCTGACTTTC. As protein: CASRGQGTSYSGANVLTF.

The J gene is TRBJ2-1, the V gene TRBV19; D is unclear. Germline CDR1 is LNHDA and CDR2 is SQIVND (reference sequence). Trimming took off 1 base at V and 5 bases at J, with 9 bases between the two ends. The CDR3 is 14 amino acids. The CDR3 DNA sequence: TGTGCCAGTAGTATAGCGTCTACCGACAATGAGCAGTTCTTC. This sequence encodes CASSIASTDNEQFF.

This rearrangement joins TRBV19 to TRBJ2-1; 7 positions agree with TRBD2. The germline CDR1 and CDR2 sequences are LNHDA and SQIVND (reference sequence). With 3 bases clipped from V and 8 bases from J, the junction kept 10 bases outside the gene matches. The length of the CDR3 is 15 residues. DNA for the CDR3: TGTGCCAGTAGTATGAGTGGGAGGGCCGTCTATGAGCAGTTCTTC. Its protein product is CASSMSGRAVYEQFF.

The chain has TRBV19 and TRBJ2-3; TRBD1 matches 8 bases. V shed 7 bases and J 0 bases; nucleotides not matched to a gene: 12. The germline gives CDR1 LNHDA, CDR2 SQIVND (reference sequence). The CDR3 runs to 17 residues. CDR3 in amino acids: CASNEDREPSSTDTQYF. CDR3 coding DNA: TGTGCCAGTAATGAGGACAGGGAACCTTCTAGCACAGATACGCAGTATTTT. The whole variable domain, remainder taken from reference TRBV19 and TRBJ2-3, is DGGITQSPKYLFRKEGQNVTLSCEQNLNHDAMYWYRQDPGQGLRLIYYSQIVNDFQKGDIAEGYSVSREKKESFPLTVTSAQKNPTAFYLCASNEDREPSSTDTQYFGPGTRLTVL.

This rearrangement joins TRBV27 to TRBJ2-6; maybe TRBD1 (6 bases). The germline gives CDR1 MNHEY, CDR2 SMNVEV (reference sequence). The CDR3 is made up of 14 amino acids. Trimming took 6 bases from V and 0 from J, leaving 6 bases between them. CDR3 region: CASRDSSGANVLTF. For the CDR3, the DNA is TGTGCCAGCAGGGACAGCTCTGGGGCCAACGTCCTGACTTTC.

This clone was seen more than once but under ten times. This chain uses TRBV7-8 with TRBJ2-7; 7 bases are a match to TRBD2. The CDR3 extends over 16 amino acids. CDR1 is SGHVS, CDR2 FQNEAQ, per germline. The ends lost 5 bases at V and 3 bases at J; junction bases unmatched: 13. CDR3 loop: CASSPLYGRSRYEQYF. In DNA, the CDR3 is TGTGCCAGCAGCCCCTTGTACGGGAGGAGTCGCTACGAGCAGTACTTC.

The chain links TRBV11-2 to TRBJ1-1; TRBD1 matches at 7 bases. The ends lost 7 bases at V and 6 bases at J; junction bases unmatched: 8. The germline V gene has CDR1 SGHAT and CDR2 FQNNGV. This CDR3 contains 13 residues. The DNA for the CDR3 is TGTGCCAGCACCCTGACAGGGATCGCTGAAGCTTTCTTT. Its protein product is CASTLTGIAEAFF. Complete variable domain (other parts from reference TRBV11-2 and TRBJ1-1): EAGVAQSPRYKIIEKRQSVAFWCNPISGHATLYWYQQILGQGPKLLIQFQNNGVVDDSQLPKDRFSAERLKGVDSTLKIQPAKLEDSAVYLCASTLTGIAEAFFGQGTRLTVV.